A selection of T cell receptor beta chains follows, all from one sample in a study of technical replicates of blood from several donors. Clones were sequenced by immunoSEQ multiplex PCR, and TCRdb holds only the in-frame ones, with some missing. The sample lists tens of thousands of clones; about 98% were seen once. The specimen sequenced was T cells isolated from PBMCs. The receptors originated from a human donor in good health. The CDR3 runs from the conserved cysteine through the conserved F or W. The D gene is left open where the match is weak. Size is stated for part of the rows, as once, few or many counts, or as a class when the clone is expanded.

size	length	V	J	D	CDR3	DNA
NA	14	TRBV2	TRBJ2-7	TRBD1	CASRGQGSSYEQYF	TGTGCCAGCAGGGGACAGGGGAGCTCCTACGAGCAGTACTTC
once	17	TRBV11-3	TRBJ2-1	TRBD1	CASSLDRGQGPYNEQFF	TGTGCCAGCAGCTTAGATCGGGGACAGGGTCCCTACAATGAGCAGTTCTTC
NA	14	TRBV10-3	TRBJ1-1	NA	CAISESYRNTEAFF	TGTGCCATCAGTGAGTCCTACAGGAACACTGAAGCTTTCTTT
NA	14	TRBV5-1	TRBJ1-4	TRBD1	CASSHRGLEEKLFF	TGCGCCAGCAGCCACAGGGGGCTAGAGGAAAAACTGTTTTTT
NA	13	TRBV5-4	TRBJ1-5	NA	CAWGSPGEGPQHF	TGTGCCTGGGGCAGCCCAGGTGAAGGGCCCCAGCATTTT
once	14	TRBV5-1	TRBJ2-7	NA	CASSNRGGSYEQYF	TGCGCCAGCAGCAACAGAGGGGGTAGCTACGAGCAGTACTTC
NA	15	TRBV5-1	TRBJ1-2	NA	CASSLGDPGDGGYTF	TGCGCCAGCAGCTTGGGGGATCCAGGGGACGGTGGCTACACCTTC
NA	19	TRBV6-1	TRBJ2-5	TRBD2	CASSGRQHLLASGRETQYF	TGTGCCAGCAGTGGCAGACAGCATTTATTGGCTAGCGGGAGAGAGACCCAGTACTTC
NA	14	TRBV5-4	TRBJ1-3	NA	CASSPLPSGNTIYF	TGTGCCAGCAGCCCCCTCCCCTCTGGAAACACCATATATTTT
NA	24	TRBV5-1	TRBJ2-3	TRBD2	CASSFPGAGPGTSGRAVPGDTQYF	TGCGCCAGCAGCTTCCCTGGTGCGGGACCCGGGACTAGCGGGAGGGCCGTTCCGGGAGATACGCAGTATTTT
once	16	TRBV2	TRBJ1-6	TRBD1	CASSEDDRAGNSPLHF	TGTGCCAGCAGTGAAGACGACAGGGCGGGGAATTCACCCCTCCACTTT
NA	16	TRBV28	TRBJ1-1	TRBD1	CASSLISGTGHTEAFF	TGTGCCAGCAGTTTAATCTCCGGGACAGGACACACTGAAGCTTTCTTT
NA	14	TRBV28	TRBJ2-7	NA	CASTQWERSNEQYF	TGTGCCAGCACTCAATGGGAGCGATCCAACGAGCAGTACTTC
NA	16	TRBV5-4	TRBJ2-2	TRBD1	CASSRSGGWRTGELFF	TGTGCCAGCAGTCGGTCAGGGGGTTGGAGAACCGGGGAGCTGTTTTTT
NA	13	TRBV30	TRBJ1-2	NA	CACKPQGRTGYTF	TGTGCCTGCAAACCACAGGGTAGGACGGGCTACACCTTC